These T cell receptor beta chains were read from a single sample in a study of CD8+CD57+ T cells in acquired aplastic anemia. TCRdb ran MiXCR on the reads and lists one entry per CDR3 protein. The sample lists 350,000 to 450,000 distinct CDR3 sequences; 60% to 80% were seen once. The sequenced material came from sorted CD4+, CD8+, or CD8+CD57+ T cells (not recorded which) from PBMCs. Every receptor here comes from a human donor in good health, serving as a control. CDR3s include the opening cysteine and the closing phenylalanine or tryptophan. The order of the fields is CDR3 protein, J gene, V gene, clone size. Clone size appears in some rows only: once, few, many, or a class for an expanded clone.

CASSHRQGVLNNSPLHF TRBJ1-6 TRBV7-2 .
CASSPAGSVYGYTF TRBJ1-2 TRBV12-3/TRBV12-4 .
CASSLGQGSYNSPLHF TRBJ1-6 TRBV7-9 few
CASSLARATEAFF TRBJ1-1 TRBV7-2 many
CASRAGTGGITQYF TRBJ2-3 TRBV5-1 .
CASSLGCTNTEAFF TRBJ1-1 TRBV5-1 .
CAITQEARGHYGYTF TRBJ1-2 TRBV10-3 .
CASSLGQVDDTQYF TRBJ2-3 TRBV5-8 many
CSASSIRTEAFF TRBJ1-1 TRBV20-1 once
CASSLGEGKNDQSF TRBJ1-2 TRBV13 .
CASSIRTGRGYTLGDTQYF TRBJ2-3 TRBV7-9 .
CSARLTGALRKLFF TRBJ1-4 TRBV20-1 .
CASSFPGADVLSF TRBJ2-1 TRBV7-9 .
CASSLPVGYGYTF TRBJ1-2 TRBV7-9 once
CASSLVLENGQYF TRBJ2-7 TRBV5-1 once
CASSPPTDAQYF TRBJ2-3 TRBV7-6 .
CASSQWTSGGGAFF TRBJ1-1 TRBV9 .